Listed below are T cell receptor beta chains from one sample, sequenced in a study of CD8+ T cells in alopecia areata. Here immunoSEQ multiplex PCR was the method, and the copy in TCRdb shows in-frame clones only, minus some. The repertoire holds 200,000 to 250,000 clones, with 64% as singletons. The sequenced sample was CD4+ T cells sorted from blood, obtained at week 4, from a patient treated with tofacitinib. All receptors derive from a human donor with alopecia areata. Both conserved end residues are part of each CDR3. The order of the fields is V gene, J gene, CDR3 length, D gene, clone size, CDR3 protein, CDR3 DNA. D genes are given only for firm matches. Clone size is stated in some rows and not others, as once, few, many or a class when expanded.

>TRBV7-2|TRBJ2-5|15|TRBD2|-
CASSYQTSGQETQYF
TGTGCCAGCAGCTACCAGACTAGCGGGCAAGAGACCCAGTACTTC
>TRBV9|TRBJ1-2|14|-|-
CASSVTGISYGYTF
TGTGCCAGCAGCGTCACAGGGATCAGCTATGGCTACACCTTC
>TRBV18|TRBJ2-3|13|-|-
CASSRDVTDTQYF
TGTGCCAGCTCACGGGACGTCACAGATACGCAGTATTTT
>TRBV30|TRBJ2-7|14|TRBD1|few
CAWSPLQGDREQYF
TGTGCCTGGAGTCCCTTACAGGGGGATCGCGAGCAGTACTTC
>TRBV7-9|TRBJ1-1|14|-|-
CASSLGQGNTEAFF
TGTGCCAGCAGCTTAGGTCAGGGGAACACTGAAGCTTTCTTT
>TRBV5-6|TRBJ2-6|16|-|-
CASSPQPHSGANVLTF
TGTGCCAGCAGCCCCCAACCGCACTCTGGGGCCAACGTCCTGACTTTC
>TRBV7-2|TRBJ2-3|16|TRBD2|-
CASSHFSGALTDTQYF
TGTGCCAGCAGCCATTTTAGCGGGGCTCTCACAGATACGCAGTATTTT
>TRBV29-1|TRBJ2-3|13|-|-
CSVEGQEEDTQYF
TGCAGCGTTGAGGGTCAGGAAGAAGATACGCAGTATTTT
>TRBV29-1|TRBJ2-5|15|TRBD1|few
CSVLRGQGGSETQYF
TGCAGCGTCCTTCGGGGACAGGGAGGGTCGGAGACCCAGTACTTC
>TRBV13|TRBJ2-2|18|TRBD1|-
CASSFKRTGTAHTGELFF
TGTGCCAGCAGCTTCAAGCGAACCGGGACAGCCCACACCGGGGAGCTGTTTTTT
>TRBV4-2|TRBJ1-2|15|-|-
CASAKGDLDKWGYTF
TGTGCCTCCGCAAAGGGGGACTTAGACAAGTGGGGCTACACCTTC
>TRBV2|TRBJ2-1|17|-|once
CASRDRRAVSSYNEQFF
TGTGCCAGCAGGGACAGACGGGCGGTCAGCTCCTACAATGAGCAGTTCTTC
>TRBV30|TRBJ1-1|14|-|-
CAWSVGGSNTEAFF
TGTGCCTGGAGTGTTGGAGGGTCGAACACTGAAGCTTTCTTT
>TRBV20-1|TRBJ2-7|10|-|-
CSASVYEQYF
TGCAGTGCTAGTGTCTACGAGCAGTACTTC
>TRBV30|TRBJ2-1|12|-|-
CAWSALGNEQFF
TGTGCCTGGAGTGCCCTCGGAAACGAGCAGTTCTTC
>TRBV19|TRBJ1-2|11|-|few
CASSIGADYTF
TGTGCCAGTAGTATTGGGGCCGACTACACCTTC
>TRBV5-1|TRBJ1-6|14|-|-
CASSVAGYNSPLHF
TGCGCCAGCAGCGTGGCGGGGTATAATTCACCCCTCCACTTT
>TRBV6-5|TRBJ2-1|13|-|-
CASSLHGAREQFF
TGTGCCAGCAGTCTTCACGGGGCGCGAGAGCAGTTCTTC
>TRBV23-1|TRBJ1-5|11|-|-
CASRVYQPQHF
TGCGCCAGCAGAGTATATCAGCCCCAGCATTTT
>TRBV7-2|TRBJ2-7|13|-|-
CASSRGGSGAQYF
TGTGCCAGCAGCCGAGGGGGGTCCGGCGCGCAGTACTTC